Below, 8 T cell receptor beta chains from the same sample are listed, as sequenced in a study of T cell repertoires in cytomegalovirus infection. TCRdb independently ran MiXCR on the reads; one entry per CDR3 protein. The sample shows over 450,000 distinct CDR3 sequences, 11% of them seen only once. Sequencing used PBMCs. The receptors shown here come from a human donor in good health (CMV status not recorded). Some clones in this sample may be carry-over from other donors' samples.

This clonotype came up many times. The V gene is TRBV11-3, the J gene TRBJ2-1, with 9 bases matching TRBD2. CDR3 length: 14 residues. Germline CDR1 SGHNT, CDR2 YENEEA. The J segment lost 5 bases and the V segment lost 5 bases, leaving 4 bases of the junction unmatched. The CDR3 here is CASSRTSGHNEQFF. DNA of the CDR3: TGTGCCAGCAGCCGTACTAGCGGGCACAATGAGCAGTTCTTC.

A single count supports this clonotype. A much larger clone sits a single nucleotide away, making a read error possible. The chain couples TRBV6-2 or TRBV6-3 to TRBJ2-7; 8 bases line up with TRBD2. CDR3 size: 12 residues. Germline V lookup: CDR1 MNHEY, CDR2 SVGEGT. Here the CDR3 reads CASEAGEGEQYV. The CDR3 coding sequence is TGTGCTTCGGAAGCGGGGGAAGGAGAGCAGTACGTC.

For the CDR3, the DNA is TGTGCCAGCGGGCGCGGGACCGCGCTCAACACTGAAGCTTTCTTT. This gives the protein CASGRGTALNTEAFF. The V gene is TRBV27, the J gene TRBJ1-1, with D possibly matching TRBD1 (5 bases). Trimming left V 8 bases short and J 2 bases short, with 18 bases between. The CDR3 loop spans 15 amino acids. CDR1 and CDR2 (germline): MNHEY, SMNVEV (reference sequence).

This clonotype came up many times. V is TRBV7-8 and J is TRBJ2-1, with TRBD2 matching over 8 bases. CDR1 is SGHVS and CDR2 is FQNEAQ in the germline V gene. This CDR3 contains 17 residues. Trimming cost V 1 base and J 0 bases; bases outside gene matches: 5. The CDR3 nucleotides are TGTGCCAGCAGCTTAGGCCCTAGCGGGTACTCCTACAATGAGCAGTTCTTC. Its protein product is CASSLGPSGYSYNEQFF.

This clonotype showed up many times. The chain has TRBV10-3 and TRBJ2-4; TRBD2 matches 8 bases. The CDR3 has 15 amino acids. Germline V gene lookup returns CDR1 ENHRY and CDR2 SYGVKD. The junction had 4 bases not matched to a gene; V was cut back by 0 bases and J by 6 bases. The CDR3 region has the DNA TGTGCCATCAGTGAGTCGGGCCGGGAGGGAAACATTCAGTACTTC. Its translation is CAISESGREGNIQYF.

This sequence joins TRBV20-1 and TRBJ2-1; D unresolved. This CDR3 is built from 12 residues. Germline CDR1 is DFQATT and CDR2 is SNEGSKA (reference sequence). With 1 base removed from V and 10 bases from J, the gap between germline ends came to 11 bases. The chain's CDR3 is CSARGNHPEQFF. CDR3 nucleotides: TGCAGTGCTAGAGGAAATCATCCAGAGCAGTTCTTC.

This clonotype was recorded at least ten times. The rearrangement joins TRBV15 to TRBJ1-1; D not certain. CDR1 is LNHNV and CDR2 is YYDKDF in the germline V gene (reference sequence). Trimming took 3 bases from V and 1 from J, leaving 18 bases between them. The CDR3 loop spans 17 amino acids. DNA of the CDR3: TGTGCCACCAGCAGCCCCCGAGAGGACCTTCCGAACACTGAAGCTTTCTTT. Protein product: CATSSPREDLPNTEAFF.

This clonotype was detected ten times or more. The chain employs TRBV29-1 and TRBJ2-1; D gene ambiguous. The germline gives CDR1 SQVTM, CDR2 ANQGSEA. The CDR3 runs 11 residues. V lost 6 bases to trimming and J lost 8 bases, with 11 bases between them. CDR3 sequence reads: CSVGIGYEQFF. CDR3 bases: TGCAGCGTGGGGATTGGCTATGAGCAGTTCTTC.